This record covers a single T cell receptor beta chain. Its antigen is as yet unknown. Germline V gene data show CDR1 as MNHNY and CDR2 as SVGAGI (reference sequence). Trimming removed 2 bases from V and 3 bases from J, with 6 bases in between. CDR3 length equals 13 residues. The data originate from a study of cytomegalovirus exposure and HLA in healthy donors. Findings and limits, study-wide: Productive status was seen about 90% or about 30% of the time for most TCR beta V segments in an earlier analysis. Confirmation was obtained in vitro that a few CMV-associated chains are specific for CMV antigens. Some V segments could not be told apart, so they were left out, TRBV6-2 and TRBV6-3 among them.

In the PCR, 60 Vbeta and 13 Jbeta primers were used. Libraries were prepared by immunoSEQ multiplex PCR; TCRdb keeps only in-frame clonotypes and omits some of them. The table records 150,000 to 200,000 clones, approximately 88% of them present only once. This sequence was found in a woman between 18 and 29 years old in good health and CMV-seronegative. Specimen: PBMCs. This sequence joins TRBV6-6 and TRBJ2-3; TRBD2 is a possible D gene (5 bases). The CDR3 sequence: CASSYRGTDTQYF. The CDR3 DNA sequence: TGTGCCAGCAGTTACCGGGGTACAGATACGCAGTATTTT.